One TCR beta chain is described in this entry. Its antigen is not known. Graves' hyperthyroidism is called stable when ophthalmopathy does not progress within 18 months. This CDR3 comprises 11 residues. Trimming left V 6 bases short and J 5 bases short, with 7 bases between. Germline V lookup: CDR1 MNHEY, CDR2 SMNVEV (reference sequence). These data come from a study of T cells in Graves' hyperthyroidism and ophthalmopathy. Whole-study findings and limits: Blood also held most thyroid clonotypes expanded beyond 0.001.

Amplified TCR beta CDR3 regions derived from RNA transcripts. RT-PCR in the first round (using the HTBI primer set) targeted the TCR CDR3. A single record per CDR3 protein comes from TCRdb applying MiXCR to the multiplex PCR reads. The table shows 95,000 to 110,000 distinct CDR3 sequences, with about a sixth occurring only once. Sequences were obtained from blood. This TCR was recovered from a woman in her fifties or sixties with Graves' hyperthyroidism. This chain connects TRBV27 to TRBJ2-5; D remains ambiguous. CDR3 loop: CASSRLETQYF. The CDR3 DNA is TGTGCCAGCAGCCGGCTGGAGACCCAGTACTTC.